The entry below describes one T cell receptor beta chain. The V end was cut by 0 bases, the J end by 5 bases, with 4 bases between. The CDR3 covers 13 residues. Germline V gene data show CDR1 as SEHNR and CDR2 as FQNEAQ (reference sequence). This record belongs to a study of blood T cell repertoires in COVID-19. Assay used: immunoSEQ multiplex PCR; TCRdb lists only in-frame clones, some missing. The sample includes 250,000 to 300,000 clones, roughly 85% of them seen just once. The J gene is TRBJ2-2, the V gene TRBV7-9; no clear D gene. The sample consisted of peripheral blood. The sequence derives from a middle-aged man with active or convalescent COVID-19. CDR3 coding DNA: TGTGCCAGCAGCTTAGCACAGACCGGGGAGCTGTTTTTT. The encoded protein is CASSLAQTGELFF.